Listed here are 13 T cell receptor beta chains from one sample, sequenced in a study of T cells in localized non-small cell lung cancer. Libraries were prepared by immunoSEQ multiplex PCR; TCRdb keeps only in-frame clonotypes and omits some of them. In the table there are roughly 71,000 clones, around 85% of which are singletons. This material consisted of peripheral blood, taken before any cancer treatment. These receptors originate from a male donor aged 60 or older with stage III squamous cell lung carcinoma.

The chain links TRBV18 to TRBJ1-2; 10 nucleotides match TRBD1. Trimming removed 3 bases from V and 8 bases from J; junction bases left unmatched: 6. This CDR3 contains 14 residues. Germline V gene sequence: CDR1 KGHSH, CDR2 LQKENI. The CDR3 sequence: CASSPPTGGGGYTF. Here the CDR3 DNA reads TGTGCCAGCTCACCCCCGACAGGGGGCGGAGGCTACACCTTC.

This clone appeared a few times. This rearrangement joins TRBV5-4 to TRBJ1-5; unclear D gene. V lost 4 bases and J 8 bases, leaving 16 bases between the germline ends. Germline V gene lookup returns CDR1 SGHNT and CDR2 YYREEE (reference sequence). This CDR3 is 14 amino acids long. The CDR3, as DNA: TGTGCCAGCAGCAATCAAGGCTCAGGCAAGCCCCAGCATTTT. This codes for CASSNQGSGKPQHF.

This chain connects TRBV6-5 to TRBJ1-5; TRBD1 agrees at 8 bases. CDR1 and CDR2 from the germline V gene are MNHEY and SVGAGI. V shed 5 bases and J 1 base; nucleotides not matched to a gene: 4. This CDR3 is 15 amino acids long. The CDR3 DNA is TGTGCCAGCAGTACGGACAGGGAAAGCAATCAGCCCCAGCATTTT. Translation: CASSTDRESNQPQHF.

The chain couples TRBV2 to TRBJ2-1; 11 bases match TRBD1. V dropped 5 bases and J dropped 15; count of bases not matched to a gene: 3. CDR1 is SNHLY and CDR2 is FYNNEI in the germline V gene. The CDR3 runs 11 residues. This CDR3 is CASSRTGGLFF. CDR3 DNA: TGTGCCAGCAGTAGGACAGGGGGCCTGTTCTTC.

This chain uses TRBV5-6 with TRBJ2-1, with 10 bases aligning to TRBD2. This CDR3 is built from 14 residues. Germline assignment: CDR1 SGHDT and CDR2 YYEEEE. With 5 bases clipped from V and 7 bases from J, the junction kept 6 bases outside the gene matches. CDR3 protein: CASRLLAGPNEQFF. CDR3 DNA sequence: TGTGCCAGCAGATTACTAGCGGGGCCTAATGAGCAGTTCTTC.

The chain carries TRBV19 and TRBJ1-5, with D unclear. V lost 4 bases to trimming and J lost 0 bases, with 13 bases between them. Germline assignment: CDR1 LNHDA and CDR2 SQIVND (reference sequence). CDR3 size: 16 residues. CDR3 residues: CASSTRQRNSNQPQHF. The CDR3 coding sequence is TGTGCCAGTAGTACTCGTCAAAGGAATAGCAATCAGCCCCAGCATTTT.

The CDR3 coding sequence is TGTGCCAGCTCACCGTCGACAGGTTCCACCGGGGAGCTGTTTTTT. Protein: CASSPSTGSTGELFF. The V call is TRBV18, the J call TRBJ2-2; TRBD1 might be the D (6 bases). The CDR3 runs to 15 residues. The germline V gene has CDR1 KGHSH and CDR2 LQKENI. The V end lost 3 bases, the J end lost 4 bases, and 12 bases lay between the germline ends.

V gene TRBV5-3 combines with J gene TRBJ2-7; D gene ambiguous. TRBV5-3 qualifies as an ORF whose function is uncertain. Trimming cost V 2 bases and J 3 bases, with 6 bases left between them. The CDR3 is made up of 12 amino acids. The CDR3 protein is CARSLSLYEQYV. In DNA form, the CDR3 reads TGTGCCAGAAGCTTAAGCCTCTACGAGCAGTACGTC.

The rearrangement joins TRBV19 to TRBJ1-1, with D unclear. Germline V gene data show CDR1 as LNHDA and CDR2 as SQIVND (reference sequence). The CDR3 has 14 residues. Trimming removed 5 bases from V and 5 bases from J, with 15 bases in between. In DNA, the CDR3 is TGTGCCAGTAGTTTTACGACCCCAAGGACTGAAGCTTTCTTT. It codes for CASSFTTPRTEAFF.

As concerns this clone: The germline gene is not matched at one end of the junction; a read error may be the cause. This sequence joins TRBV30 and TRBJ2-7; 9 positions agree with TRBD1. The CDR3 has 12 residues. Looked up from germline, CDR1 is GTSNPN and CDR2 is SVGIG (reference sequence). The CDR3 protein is CAWSGSRTGVRF. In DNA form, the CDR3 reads TGTGCCTGGAGTGGTTCCCGGACAGGGGTACGATTT.

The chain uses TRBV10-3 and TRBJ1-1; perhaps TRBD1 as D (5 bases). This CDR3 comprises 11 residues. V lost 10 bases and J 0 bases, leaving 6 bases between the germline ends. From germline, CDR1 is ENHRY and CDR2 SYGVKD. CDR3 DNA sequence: TGTGCCACCAGGGTGAACACTGAAGCTTTCTTT. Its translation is CATRVNTEAFF.

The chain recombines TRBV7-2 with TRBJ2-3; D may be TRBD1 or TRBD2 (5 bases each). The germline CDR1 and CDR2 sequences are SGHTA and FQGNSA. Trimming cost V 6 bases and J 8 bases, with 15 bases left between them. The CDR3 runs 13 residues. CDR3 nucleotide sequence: TGTGCCAGCAGGAGCCGGGGTAGGGGTACGCAGTATTTT. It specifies CASRSRGRGTQYF.

The DNA for the CDR3 is TGTGCCACCGGCCAGGTCCCGAACACCGGGGAGCTGTTTTTT. It translates to CATGQVPNTGELFF. This chain links TRBV19 with TRBJ2-2; D gene ambiguous. The CDR3 is made up of 14 amino acids. From germline, CDR1 is LNHDA and CDR2 SQIVND (reference sequence). The V end lost 10 bases, the J end lost 0 bases, and 12 bases lay between the germline ends.